A selection of T cell receptor beta chains follows, all from one sample in a study of shared clonotypes between healthy human individuals. Sequencing used immunoSEQ multiplex PCR; TCRdb keeps in-frame clones, though not all of them. The sample has about 2 million clones; roughly 94% are singletons. Source material: naive CD4+ T cells sorted from blood. All receptors derive from a man aged 18 to 30 in good health. The CDR3 runs from the conserved cysteine through the conserved F or W. D genes are given only for firm matches. Part of the rows lack a size; the others show once, few, many or a class for expanded clones.

J | V | size | D | CDR3 | DNA
TRBJ1-1 | TRBV10-3 | NA | NA | CAISGRGASDTEAFF | TGTGCCATCAGTGGTCGAGGGGCCAGTGACACTGAAGCTTTCTTT
TRBJ2-1 | TRBV6-5 | NA | NA | CASQAGASYNEQFF | TGTGCCAGTCAGGCGGGGGCTTCCTACAATGAGCAGTTCTTC
TRBJ2-2 | TRBV11-2 | NA | TRBD1 | CASSGQGAGELFF | TGTGCCAGCAGCGGACAGGGGGCCGGGGAGCTGTTTTTT
TRBJ2-1 | TRBV19 | NA | NA | CASNSEGISYNEQFF | TGTGCCAGTAACTCGGAAGGGATTTCCTACAATGAGCAGTTCTTC
TRBJ1-2 | TRBV30 | NA | TRBD1 | CASGGTGGGYGYTF | TGTGCCTCAGGGGGGACAGGGGGCGGCTATGGCTACACCTTC
TRBJ2-4 | TRBV4-3 | NA | NA | CASSQLQGEVGARGIQYF | TGCGCCAGCAGCCAATTGCAAGGCGAAGTAGGAGCCCGGGGCATTCAGTACTTC
TRBJ1-1 | TRBV6-5 | NA | NA | CASSSENMNTEAFF | TGTGCCAGCAGTTCAGAAAACATGAACACTGAAGCTTTCTTT
TRBJ1-5 | TRBV23-1 | NA | NA | CASSQSRCNQPQHF | TGCGCCAGCAGTCAATCCCGGTGCAATCAGCCCCAGCATTTT
TRBJ1-1 | TRBV2 | NA | NA | CASSEEHMNTEAFF | TGTGCCAGCAGTGAAGAACATATGAACACTGAAGCTTTCTTT
TRBJ2-3 | TRBV19 | once | NA | CASSLGQYPSTDTQYF | TGTGCCAGTAGTCTCGGACAATACCCTAGCACAGATACGCAGTATTTT
TRBJ1-5 | TRBV19 | NA | TRBD1 | CASRETGGWSNQPQHF | TGTGCCAGTAGGGAGACAGGGGGGTGGAGCAATCAGCCCCAGCATTTT
TRBJ1-2 | TRBV7-3 | NA | NA | CASSLTENYGYTF | TGTGCCAGCAGCTTAACCGAGAACTATGGCTACACCTTC
TRBJ1-4 | TRBV2 | few | NA | CASSELGPNEKLFF | TGTGCCAGCAGTGAACTCGGCCCTAATGAAAAACTGTTTTTT
TRBJ1-3 | TRBV30 | NA | NA | CAWSALGNTIYF | TGTGCCTGGAGTGCCTTGGGAAACACCATATATTTT
TRBJ2-7 | TRBV5-1 | NA | NA | CASRGLNSYEQYF | TGCGCCAGCAGAGGTTTGAACTCCTACGAGCAGTACTTC
TRBJ2-7 | TRBV5-6 | NA | TRBD2 | CASSYSPGTSGHYEQYF | TGTGCCAGCAGCTATAGTCCCGGGACTAGCGGCCACTACGAGCAGTACTTC
TRBJ1-5 | TRBV6-4 | once | TRBD1 | CASSDPTTGRTPQHF | TGTGCCAGCAGTGACCCTACGACAGGGAGAACGCCCCAGCATTTT
TRBJ1-2 | TRBV25-1 | NA | NA | CASSEQVYGYTF | TGTGCCAGCAGTGAACAGGTCTATGGCTACACCTTC
TRBJ2-2 | TRBV30 | NA | NA | CAWSETNTGELFF | TGTGCCTGGAGTGAAACCAACACCGGGGAGCTGTTTTTT
TRBJ1-1 | TRBV29-1 | NA | NA | CSVEDHSGPEAFF | TGCAGCGTTGAAGATCATTCGGGGCCTGAAGCTTTCTTT
TRBJ2-5 | TRBV29-1 | once | TRBD2 | CSVASGGDFRETQYF | TGCAGCGTCGCTAGCGGGGGAGACTTCCGGGAGACCCAGTACTTC
TRBJ2-5 | TRBV10-3 | NA | NA | CAISETKSTGGRRETQYF | TGTGCCATCAGTGAGACAAAATCAACCGGGGGCCGAAGGGAGACCCAGTACTTC
TRBJ2-7 | TRBV7-2 | NA | NA | CASTPPGAEQYF | TGTGCCAGCACCCCACCCGGGGCCGAGCAGTACTTC
TRBJ2-7 | TRBV27 | NA | NA | CASSYRDGYEQYF | TGTGCCAGCAGTTACAGGGACGGCTACGAGCAGTACTTC
TRBJ2-5 | TRBV5-5 | once | NA | CASSLEGAGVAQYF | TGTGCCAGCAGCTTGGAAGGGGCCGGGGTGGCCCAGTACTTC
TRBJ2-5 | TRBV7-8 | NA | NA | CASSQGWGQTQYF | TGTGCCAGCAGCCAAGGATGGGGTCAGACCCAGTACTTC
TRBJ1-1 | TRBV6-1 | NA | NA | CASSARVRPEAFF | TGTGCCAGCAGTGCCAGGGTTCGTCCTGAAGCTTTCTTT
TRBJ1-1 | TRBV5-1 | NA | NA | CASSHPVGNTEAFF | TGCGCCAGCAGCCATCCCGTCGGGAACACTGAAGCTTTCTTT
TRBJ2-2 | TRBV18 | once | NA | CASSPGPTISTGELFF | TGTGCCAGCTCACCAGGACCAACCATATCCACCGGGGAGCTGTTTTTT
TRBJ1-1 | TRBV27 | NA | TRBD1 | CASSTWGQGVTEAFF | TGTGCCAGCAGTACGTGGGGACAGGGAGTCACTGAAGCTTTCTTT
TRBJ2-7 | TRBV5-1 | NA | TRBD1 | CASSLVGQGPYEQYF | TGCGCCAGCAGCTTGGTGGGACAGGGGCCCTACGAGCAGTACTTC
TRBJ1-4 | TRBV5-8 | NA | TRBD1 | CASSPRMGQGTEKLFF | TGTGCCAGCAGCCCCCGGATGGGACAGGGGACAGAAAAACTGTTTTTT
TRBJ2-5 | TRBV2 | NA | NA | CASSEQGSRETQYF | TGTGCCAGCAGTGAGCAGGGGAGTCGAGAGACCCAGTACTTC
TRBJ2-3 | TRBV9 | NA | TRBD2 | CASSGNDVAGEGTDTQYF | TGTGCCAGCAGCGGCAACGACGTAGCGGGAGAGGGGACAGATACGCAGTATTTT